The 9 T cell receptor beta chains below come from one sample, sequenced in a study of blood T cell repertoires in COVID-19 (dated by TCRdb to between 2020 and 2021). Libraries came from the immunoSEQ multiplex PCR assay. TCRdb re-hosts the immuneACCESS table, in-frame sequences only. Its copies lack some clones; in the studies checked, an unresolved V gene accounts for under half of them, and the cause for the rest is not known. Recorded for this sample are 100,000 to 120,000 clones; roughly four fifths of them occurred a single time. The ten largest clones take up more than 8% of the sample. Source material: peripheral blood. The receptors here all came from a woman in her 70s with acute or convalescent COVID-19.

This clone was detected only once. The V call is TRBV7-2, the J call TRBJ2-1; 9 bases fit TRBD2. CDR3 size: 14 residues. V trimming: 3 bases; J trimming: 5 bases; junction bases outside the gene matches: 2. CDR1 is SGHTA, CDR2 FQGNSA, per germline. In DNA, the CDR3 is TGTGCCAGCAGCTTGACTAGCGGAAACAATGAGCAGTTCTTC. Amino acid sequence: CASSLTSGNNEQFF.

The chain is built from TRBV7-3 and TRBJ2-2; 8 bases map to TRBD2. The CDR3 length is 16 residues. Germline V gene lookup returns CDR1 SGHTA and CDR2 FQGTGA. The J segment lost 4 bases and the V segment lost 5 bases, leaving 9 bases of the junction unmatched. CDR3 loop: CASSQSTAGVTGELFF. In DNA, the CDR3 is TGTGCCAGCAGCCAGTCCACAGCGGGAGTCACCGGGGAGCTGTTTTTT.

This clone was counted a single time. The chain recombines TRBV7-2 with TRBJ1-1; 7 bases line up with TRBD1. This CDR3 region has 15 residues. Per the germline V gene, CDR1 is SGHTA and CDR2 is FQGNSA. J was trimmed by 4 bases and V by 4 bases; bases with no gene match: 9. CDR3 DNA sequence: TGTGCCAGCAGCTCCCAGACAGGGCGCGGCACTGAAGCTTTCTTT. Protein sequence: CASSSQTGRGTEAFF.

This clone came up once. The rearrangement uses TRBV12-5 and TRBJ1-1; TRBD1 agrees at 7 bases. The CDR3 is made up of 14 amino acids. CDR1 LGHNT and CDR2 FRNRAP come from the germline V gene. V dropped 7 bases and J dropped 4; count of bases not matched to a gene: 9. Here the CDR3 DNA reads TGTGCTAGTGCCCTAGAGGGGGCGCGCACTGAAGCTTTCTTT. Protein product: CASALEGARTEAFF.

The V call is TRBV29-1, the J call TRBJ2-1; D is unresolved. Germline V gives CDR1 SQVTM, CDR2 ANQGSEA. With 2 bases removed from V and 2 bases from J, the gap between germline ends came to 10 bases. The CDR3 extends over 14 amino acids. DNA for the CDR3: TGCAGCGTTGAAACGCAACGGGCCTACAATGAGCAGTTCTTC. It is translated as CSVETQRAYNEQFF.

The chain carries TRBV6-5 and TRBJ2-5, with TRBD1 as a possible D gene (6 bases). Trimming removed 6 bases from V and 1 base from J, with 12 bases in between. This CDR3 spans 14 amino acids. Germline CDR1 and CDR2: MNHEY and SVGAGI. This CDR3 is CASSWTARQETQYF. The CDR3, as DNA: TGTGCCAGCAGCTGGACAGCGCGCCAAGAGACCCAGTACTTC.

The chain is built from TRBV30 and TRBJ1-5, with D unresolved. Germline V gene lookup returns CDR1 GTSNPN and CDR2 SVGIG (reference sequence). The CDR3 has 13 amino acids. V shed 0 bases and J shed 3 bases, with 6 bases lying between them. CDR3 bases: TGTGCCTGGAGTGTAGCCTCCAATCAGCCCCAGCATTTT. It codes for CAWSVASNQPQHF. The full variable domain, its missing parts supplied by reference TRBV30 and TRBJ1-5, is SQTIHQWPATLVQPVGSPLSLECTVEGTSNPNLYWYRQAAGRGLQLLFYSVGIGQISSEVPQNLSASRPQDRQFILSSKKLLLSDSGFYLCAWSVASNQPQHFGDGTRLSIL.

V is TRBV5-4 and J is TRBJ2-3; possible D gene TRBD1, 6 bases. In germline, CDR1 is SGHNT, CDR2 YYREEE (reference sequence). V lost 6 bases and J lost 0, with 11 bases in between. The CDR3 extends over 14 amino acids. The CDR3 sequence: CASKGQTSTDTQYF. DNA for the CDR3: TGTGCCAGCAAAGGACAGACTAGCACAGATACGCAGTATTTT.

J is TRBJ2-1 and V is TRBV5-1, with 12 bases identical to TRBD2. V lost 0 bases, J lost 8 bases, and 12 bases stayed unmatched. Germline CDR1 reads SGHRS; CDR2 reads YFSETQ. The CDR3 is 18 residues long. The CDR3 sequence: CASSLAPSGGARLYEQFF. The CDR3 DNA reads TGCGCCAGCAGCTTGGCTCCTAGCGGGGGGGCGAGGTTGTATGAGCAGTTCTTC. Using reference TRBV5-1 and TRBJ2-1 for the parts outside the CDR3, the full variable domain is KAGVTQTPRYLIKTRGQQVTLSCSPISGHRSVSWYQQTPGQGLQFLFEYFSETQRNKGNFPGRFSGRQFSNSRSEMNVSTLELGDSALYLCASSLAPSGGARLYEQFFGPGTRLTVL.